This TCR beta chain was recorded in a study of cytomegalovirus exposure and HLA in healthy donors. The PCR employed 60 Vbeta primers together with 13 Jbeta primers. This table comes from immunoSEQ multiplex PCR, and its TCRdb copy is limited to in-frame clones, with some not included. Its listing shows 170,000 or so clones. There are 14 residues in the CDR3. CDR1 is SEHNR and CDR2 is FQNEAQ in the germline V gene (reference sequence). Study-level findings and limits: In an earlier analysis, productive rearrangement rates for most beta V segments clustered near 87% or 30%. Many donors carried some public TCRs, although rarity characterized most TCR sequences.

In regard to this clone: Antigen unknown.

The sequence derives from a man aged 30 to 45 in good health and CMV-seronegative. The gene calls are TRBV7-9 and TRBJ2-5; 11 bases line up with TRBD2. The J call could be wrong; TRBJ2-7 is a better fit for the DNA end. Sequenced sample: PBMCs. This chain's CDR3 is CASSLGLAGGEQYF. In nucleotides, the CDR3 is TGTGCCAGCAGCTTAGGTCTAGCGGGAGGCGAGCAGTACTTC.